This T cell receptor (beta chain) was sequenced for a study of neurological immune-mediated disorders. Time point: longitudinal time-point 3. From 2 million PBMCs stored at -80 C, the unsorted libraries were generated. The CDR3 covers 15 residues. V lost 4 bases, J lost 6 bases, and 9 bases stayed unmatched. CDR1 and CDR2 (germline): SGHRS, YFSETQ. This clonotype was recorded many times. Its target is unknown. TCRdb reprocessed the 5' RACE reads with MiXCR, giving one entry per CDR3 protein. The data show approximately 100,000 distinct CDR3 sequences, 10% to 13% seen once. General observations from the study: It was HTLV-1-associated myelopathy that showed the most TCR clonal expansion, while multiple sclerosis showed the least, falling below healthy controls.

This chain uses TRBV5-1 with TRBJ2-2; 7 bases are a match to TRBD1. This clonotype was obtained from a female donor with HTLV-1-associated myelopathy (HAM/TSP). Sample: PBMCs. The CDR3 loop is CASSPDPQGAGELFF. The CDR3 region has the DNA TGCGCCAGCAGCCCGGACCCCCAGGGGGCCGGGGAGCTGTTTTTT.